This passage covers 26 T cell receptor beta chains from one sample sequenced in a study of T cells after posttransplantation cyclophosphamide. Treatment was busulfan-fludarabine conditioning, a marrow graft, and cyclophosphamide on days +3 and +4. Repertoires were generated with immunoSEQ multiplex PCR, while TCRdb's copy carries only in-frame clones and drops some. The sample contains 9,000 to 15,000 clones, around 2% of which appear only once. This sample comprised PBMCs, obtained after allogeneic stem cell transplant with posttransplant cyclophosphamide. The receptor set was obtained from a male patient between 25 and 39 years old who received an allogeneic stem cell transplant from a related donor, was CMV-positive, and had no GVHD. These T cells may partly come from the graft donor.

V gene TRBV2 combines with J gene TRBJ1-1; unclear D gene. Germline V gene lookup returns CDR1 SNHLY and CDR2 FYNNEI. This CDR3 is 13 amino acids long. Trimming pared 6 bases from V and 6 bases from J, leaving 14 bases between. Written as DNA, the CDR3 is TGTGCCAGCAGCTTAGATCCGATCGCTGAAGCTTTCTTT. Its protein is CASSLDPIAEAFF.

The V call is TRBV28, the J call TRBJ2-7; 8 positions match TRBD1. Germline trimming cut 6 bases from V and 5 bases from J; bases unmatched to any gene: 6. Germline assignment: CDR1 MDHEN and CDR2 SYDVKM. CDR3 length equals 13 residues. The CDR3 DNA sequence: TGTGCCAGCAGCCTGGACAGGGTCCACGAGCAGTACTTC. Translated: CASSLDRVHEQYF.

J is TRBJ2-5 and V is TRBV6-5; 11 positions match TRBD2. The DNA end is more similar to TRBJ2-7, so the J call may be wrong. Germline CDR1 is MNHEY and CDR2 is SVGAGI. The CDR3 is 14 amino acids. CDR3 nucleotide sequence: TGTGCCAGCAGTGTGACTAGCGGGAAAAACGAGCAGTACTTC. Protein sequence: CASSVTSGKNEQYF.

This clone was seen a handful of times. This may be a read error, as it is one base from a much larger clone. The CDR3: CASSQTGIGDQPQHF. CDR3 nucleotides: TGCGCCAGCAGCCAGACAGGGATAGGCGATCAGCCCCAGCATTTT. This rearrangement joins TRBV4-1 to TRBJ1-5; 7 bases are a match to TRBD1. Trimming cost V 3 bases and J 5 bases; bases outside gene matches: 7. This CDR3 has 15 amino acids. From germline, CDR1 is MGHRA and CDR2 YSYEKL.

This clone has more than one count but fewer than ten. The chain recombines TRBV28 with TRBJ2-1, with D unresolved. This CDR3 region has 13 residues. V dropped 7 bases and J dropped 0 bases, with 7 bases sitting between them. Germline CDR1 and CDR2: MDHEN and SYDVKM. DNA of the CDR3: TGTGCCAGCACCTCCGTCTCCTACAATGAGCAGTTCTTC. Protein sequence: CASTSVSYNEQFF.

This chain uses TRBV5-1 with TRBJ1-6; D not resolved. V was clipped by 2 bases and J by 8 bases, with 5 bases between them. Germline CDR1 SGHRS, CDR2 YFSETQ. The CDR3 length is 12 residues. The CDR3 DNA follows: TGCGCCAGCAGCTTCGGTGATTCACCCCTCCACTTT. Translation gives CASSFGDSPLHF. Based on the CDR3 plus reference TRBV5-1 and TRBJ1-6, the full variable domain is KAGVTQTPRYLIKTRGQQVTLSCSPISGHRSVSWYQQTPGQGLQFLFEYFSETQRNKGNFPGRFSGRQFSNSRSEMNVSTLELGDSALYLCASSFGDSPLHFGNGTRLTVT.

Only a few counts were recorded for this clone. The chain couples TRBV18 to TRBJ2-3; 7 nucleotides agree with TRBD2. Trimming took 3 bases from V and 8 from J; bases not matched to a gene: 8. This CDR3 is 14 amino acids long. Germline values: CDR1 KGHSH, CDR2 LQKENI. The CDR3 nucleotides are TGTGCCAGCTCACCCCCTACTAGCGACGGTACGCAGTATTTT. This encodes CASSPPTSDGTQYF. The full variable domain, its missing parts supplied by reference TRBV18 and TRBJ2-3, is NAGVMQNPRHLVRRRGQEARLRCSPMKGHSHVYWYRQLPEEGLKFMVYLQKENIIDESGMPKERFSAEFPKEGPSILRIQQVVRGDSAAYFCASSPPTSDGTQYFGPGTRLTVL.

In its sample, this clone was seen a few times. The V gene is TRBV13, the J gene TRBJ2-2, with D possibly matching TRBD1 (6 bases). Looked up from germline, CDR1 is PRHDT and CDR2 is FYEKMQ (reference sequence). CDR3 size: 13 residues. The V end was cut by 6 bases, the J end by 6 bases, with 11 bases between. The DNA of the CDR3 is TGTGCCAGCAGTAAACAGGGTTCCGGGGAGCTGTTTTTT. Translation gives CASSKQGSGELFF.

This clone was counted a few times. This chain joins TRBV18 and TRBJ2-3; 10 bases are a match to TRBD2. The ends lost 8 bases at V and 5 bases at J; junction bases unmatched: 10. Germline V gene lookup returns CDR1 KGHSH and CDR2 LQKENI. There are 15 residues in the CDR3. The CDR3 spells CASTSGGLAIDTQYF. CDR3 in DNA: TGTGCCAGCACCTCCGGGGGACTAGCGATAGATACGCAGTATTTT.

This clone was seen a handful of times. The CDR3 bases are TGTGCCAGTAAACGGCGGGGGGCCGGGGATGAGCAGTTCTTC. This encodes CASKRRGAGDEQFF. The chain carries TRBV19 and TRBJ2-1, with TRBD2 matching 8 bases. V shed 7 bases and J 8 bases; nucleotides not matched to a gene: 10. CDR1 and CDR2 from the germline V gene are LNHDA and SQIVND (reference sequence). The CDR3 covers 14 residues.

In this sample, this clone turned up a few times. The chain is built from TRBV5-1 and TRBJ2-7, with D possibly TRBD2 on 5 matching bases. Trimming left V 2 bases short and J 0 bases short, with 6 bases between. Germline CDR1 is SGHRS and CDR2 is YFSETQ. The CDR3 is 13 residues long. The CDR3, as DNA: TGCGCCAGCAGCTTCCGGGACTCCTACGAGCAGTACTTC. This encodes CASSFRDSYEQYF. Combining the CDR3 with reference TRBV5-1 and TRBJ2-7 gives the whole variable domain KAGVTQTPRYLIKTRGQQVTLSCSPISGHRSVSWYQQTPGQGLQFLFEYFSETQRNKGNFPGRFSGRQFSNSRSEMNVSTLELGDSALYLCASSFRDSYEQYFGPGTRLTVT.

This clone has a handful of counts. The chain has TRBV9 and TRBJ2-5; TRBD1 agrees at 7 bases. Germline assignment: CDR1 SGDLS and CDR2 YYNGEE. CDR3 size: 15 residues. The J segment lost 5 bases and the V segment lost 4 bases, leaving 11 bases of the junction unmatched. The CDR3 nucleotides are TGTGCCAGCAGCCCAAGACAGGGTAACGGCGAGACCCAGTACTTC. Translated: CASSPRQGNGETQYF.

This clone has more than one count but fewer than ten. The CDR3 protein is CASSLFPSGEQETQYF. Here the CDR3 DNA reads TGTGCCAGCAGCTTGTTTCCGTCGGGGGAGCAAGAGACCCAGTACTTC. V usage is TRBV5-6 and J usage is TRBJ2-5; tentative D call: TRBD2 (6 bases). CDR1 is SGHDT and CDR2 is YYEEEE in the germline V gene. This CDR3 spans 16 amino acids. With 1 base removed from V and 2 bases from J, the gap between germline ends came to 15 bases.

This clone turned up a few times. The CDR3 DNA sequence: TGTGCCAGTTGGGGCCGGGAGGGGACCGGGGAGCTGTTTTTT. It codes for CASWGREGTGELFF. V usage is TRBV19 and J usage is TRBJ2-2, with 8 bases that match TRBD2. The CDR3 runs 14 residues. Trimming at V came to 8 bases and at J to 5 bases, leaving 7 bases not matched to a gene. CDR1 and CDR2 from the germline V gene are LNHDA and SQIVND (reference sequence). Looking up the rest from reference TRBV19 and TRBJ2-2 gives the full variable domain: DGGITQSPKYLFRKEGQNVTLSCEQNLNHDAMYWYRQDPGQGLRLIYYSQIVNDFQKGDIAEGYSVSREKKESFPLTVTSAQKNPTAFYLCASWGREGTGELFFGEGSRLTVL.

This sequence joins TRBV14 and TRBJ1-3, with 7 bases aligning to TRBD1. Germline V lookup: CDR1 SGHDN, CDR2 FVKESK. The CDR3 spans 18 residues. The junction had 14 bases not matched to a gene; V was cut back by 4 bases and J by 2 bases. The CDR3 sequence: CASSPRRDSLRTGNTIYF. CDR3 nucleotide sequence: TGTGCCAGCAGCCCGCGTAGGGACAGCCTTAGAACTGGAAACACCATATATTTT.

This clone was counted only a few times. V usage is TRBV5-4 and J usage is TRBJ2-7, with 7 bases aligning to TRBD2. The CDR3 is made up of 14 amino acids. Germline V gene lookup returns CDR1 SGHNT and CDR2 YYREEE (reference sequence). J was trimmed by 5 bases and V by 2 bases; bases with no gene match: 7. The CDR3 DNA reads as TGTGCCAGCAGCTTAGGGCGGGGGTCCCACGAGCAGTACTTC. Protein: CASSLGRGSHEQYF.

As to this clone: This specimen includes other DNA sequences encoding the same CDR3. V gene TRBV28 combines with J gene TRBJ2-1; 14 nucleotides line up with TRBD2. Germline CDR1 reads MDHEN; CDR2 reads SYDVKM. Unmatched junction bases numbered 8, after V lost 4 bases and J lost 6 bases. This CDR3 spans 17 amino acids. The CDR3 loop reads CASSSRLAGGPVNEQFF. The CDR3 nucleotides read TGTGCCAGCAGTTCTAGACTAGCGGGAGGGCCTGTCAATGAGCAGTTCTTC.

This clone turned up a few times. The chain has TRBV28 and TRBJ2-1; the D gene is possibly TRBD1 (6 bases). The V gene's germline CDR1 is MDHEN and CDR2 SYDVKM. Trimming removed 5 bases at V and 12 bases at J, with 14 bases between. The CDR3 loop spans 12 amino acids. The CDR3 region is CASSTQGSAQFF. CDR3 nucleotides: TGTGCCAGCAGTACCCAGGGGAGCGCGCAGTTCTTC.

By sample fraction, this clone is medium-sized. This chain links TRBV5-1 with TRBJ1-5, with D possibly TRBD1 on 5 matching bases. Trimming took off 0 bases at V and 9 bases at J, with 10 bases between the two ends. The CDR3 is 13 residues long. CDR1 is SGHRS, CDR2 YFSETQ, per germline. The CDR3 DNA is TGCGCCAGCAGCTTGGGTCAGGGAGGGCCCCAGCATTTT. Its protein product is CASSLGQGGPQHF.

The chain carries TRBV6-5 and TRBJ1-6; TRBD1 agrees at 7 bases. The germline V gene has CDR1 MNHEY and CDR2 SVGAGI. V trimming: 0 bases; J trimming: 4 bases; junction bases outside the gene matches: 0. This CDR3 has 15 amino acids. The CDR3 protein is CASSYSTGYNSPLHF. Here the CDR3 DNA reads TGTGCCAGCAGTTACTCGACAGGGTATAATTCACCCCTCCACTTT.

This clone was seen more than once but under ten times. The chain carries TRBV7-3 and TRBJ2-5; tentative D call: TRBD1 (5 bases). This CDR3 region has 14 residues. The V gene lost 4 bases and the J gene lost 3 bases, with 12 bases spanning the gap. The germline gives CDR1 SGHTA, CDR2 FQGTGA. As DNA, the CDR3 is TGTGCCAGCAGCTCAACAGGAGCCAAAGAGACCCAGTACTTC. Translating it yields CASSSTGAKETQYF.

The chain links TRBV5-1 to TRBJ1-1, with TRBD1 identical over 9 bases. V shed 4 bases, J shed 1 base, and the junction held 2 bases outside the gene matches. This CDR3 contains 14 residues. Germline CDR1 reads SGHRS; CDR2 reads YFSETQ. The CDR3 DNA sequence: TGCGCCAGCAGCGGACAGGGGTCGAACACTGAAGCTTTCTTT. This sequence encodes CASSGQGSNTEAFF.

The genes are TRBV6-1 and TRBJ1-6, with D possibly TRBD1 on 5 matching bases. The CDR3 totals 13 residues. Germline values: CDR1 MNHNS, CDR2 SASEGT. The V and J ends lost 2 bases and 15 bases respectively, with 14 bases between them. CDR3 nucleotides: TGTGCCAGCAGTGAACAGGGCCTGTCTCTCCTCCACTTT. Translating it yields CASSEQGLSLLHF.

This clone was counted only a few times. The chain carries TRBV7-9 and TRBJ1-2; TRBD1 aligns across 7 bases. Trimming removed 3 bases from V and 1 base from J; junction bases left unmatched: 17. The CDR3 length is 19 residues. Germline V gives CDR1 SEHNR, CDR2 FQNEAQ (reference sequence). The DNA for the CDR3 is TGTGCCAGCAGCTTGGCTGGGGGGACAGTCCGAAGTGGTAACTATGGCTACACCTTC. The encoded protein is CASSLAGGTVRSGNYGYTF.

This sequence joins TRBV11-2 and TRBJ1-1; D is possibly TRBD1 (5 bases). V lost 3 bases and J lost 11, with 13 bases in between. Germline CDR1 and CDR2: SGHAT and FQNNGV. The CDR3 extends over 12 amino acids. The CDR3 sequence is CASSFLSGRAFF. In nucleotides, the CDR3 is TGTGCCAGCAGCTTTCTTTCAGGGAGGGCTTTCTTT.

This chain connects TRBV9 to TRBJ2-7; 12 bases align to TRBD2. The CDR3 has 17 amino acids. V gave up 4 bases and J gave up 5 bases; unmatched junction bases: 13. Germline V CDR1 and CDR2: SGDLS, YYNGEE. As DNA, the CDR3 is TGTGCCAGCAGCCTGATTGCCGGGACTAGCGGGTTCGACGAGCAGTACTTC. Translated, it gives CASSLIAGTSGFDEQYF.